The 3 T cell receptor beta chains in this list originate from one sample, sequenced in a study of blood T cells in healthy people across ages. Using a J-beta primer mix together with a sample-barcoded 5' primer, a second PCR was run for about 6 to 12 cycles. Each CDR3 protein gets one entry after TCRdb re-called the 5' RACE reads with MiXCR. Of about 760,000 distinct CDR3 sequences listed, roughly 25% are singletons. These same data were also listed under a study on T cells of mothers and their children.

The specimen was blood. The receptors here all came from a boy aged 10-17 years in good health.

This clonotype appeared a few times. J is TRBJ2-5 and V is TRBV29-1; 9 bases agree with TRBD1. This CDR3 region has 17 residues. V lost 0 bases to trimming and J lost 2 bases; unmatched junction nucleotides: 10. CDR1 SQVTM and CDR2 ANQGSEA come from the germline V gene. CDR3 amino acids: CSVEDGSGTGLQETQYF. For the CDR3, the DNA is TGCAGCGTTGAAGATGGATCCGGGACAGGGTTACAAGAGACCCAGTACTTC. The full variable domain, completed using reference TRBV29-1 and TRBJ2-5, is SAVISQKPSRDICQRGTSLTIQCQVDSQVTMMFWYRQQPGQSLTLIATANQGSEATYESGFVIDKFPISRPNLTFSTLTVSNMSPEDSSIYLCSVEDGSGTGLQETQYFGPGTRLLVL.

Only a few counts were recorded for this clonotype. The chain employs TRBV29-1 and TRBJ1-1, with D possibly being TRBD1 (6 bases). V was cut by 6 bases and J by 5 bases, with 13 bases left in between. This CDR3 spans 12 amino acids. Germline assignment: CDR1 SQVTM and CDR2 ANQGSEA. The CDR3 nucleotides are TGCAGCGTGAGGGGGACGGGTACTGAAGCTTTCTTT. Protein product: CSVRGTGTEAFF.

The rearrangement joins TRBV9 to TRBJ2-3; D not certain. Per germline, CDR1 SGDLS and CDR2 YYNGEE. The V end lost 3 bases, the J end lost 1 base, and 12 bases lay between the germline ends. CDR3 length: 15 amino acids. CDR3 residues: CASSGTALGTDTQYF. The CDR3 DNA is TGTGCCAGCAGCGGCACGGCCCTTGGCACAGATACGCAGTATTTT.